Below, one T cell receptor beta chain is given with its context. What this receptor recognizes is not known. Base qualities were left out, and no much larger clone turns up one base away. The V end gives up 3 bases and the J end 4 bases, leaving 3 bases in the junction not matched to a gene. The CDR3 runs 16 amino acids, cysteine and phenylalanine included. CDR3 DNA is the only sequence kept; it has 48 bases, read in frame from the first base. CDR1 and CDR2 were assigned from the germline V gene as KGHDR and SFDVKD. These data are taken from a study of T cells after yellow fever vaccination (dated by TCRdb to between 2018 and 2020). General notes on the study: The SMART-Seq v4 Ultra Low Input RNA kit was used to prepare libraries from fractions with low cell numbers. Bulk TCR alpha and beta repertoires were sequenced longitudinally to track T-cell clones before and after primary and booster YFV17D yellow fever vaccination. Two healthy male donors, one aged 18 to 30 and one aged 30 to 39 years, made up the cohort. Blood was drawn at multiple timepoints before and after primary and secondary immunization, with bulk PBMC replicates and cell subsets isolated. Overall study outcomes, separate from this receptor: The secondary T-cell response was found to be weaker but faster than the primary response, with a peak reached on day 5 rather than on day 15. The study included only a couple of donors, which limits how far the findings can be generalized. Most clones expanded after primary vaccination (96% of CD4 and roughly 90% of CD8) were re-detected after the booster, suggesting that broad memory maintenance occurred. A small fraction of clonotypes showed up in both the CD4 and CD8 compartments, probably as a result of convergent recombination. Because abundant contaminating clonotypes from the bulk population could be contained in FACS-sorted repertoires, computational filtering was required.

What this sample's treatment or condition label stands for: live attenuated yellow fever vaccine strain. At each blood-draw timepoint, two biological replicates of bulk PBMCs were collected. PBMCs were isolated from peripheral blood using a standard Ficoll-Paque protocol. TriZol was used to extract RNA from bulk PBMCs, from CD4 and CD8 fractions, and from dextramer-positive and dextramer-negative fractions. TCR cDNA was synthesized by 5'RACE template switching, through which a universal primer site and unique molecular identifiers were introduced. Priming for cDNA synthesis came from both the TCR alpha and TCR beta constant segments. Library amplification involved two PCR steps, and the second step added sample barcodes and sequencing adapters. Sequencing of libraries was performed on Illumina HiSeq 2500 (2x100 bp) or NovaSeq (2x150 bp). On the study's bioinformatics: MIGEC handled demultiplexing of reads and collapsing into UMI consensus sequences, while MiXCR performed V(D)J alignment. Vaccine-responding clonotypes were identified with edgeR using replicate PBMC samples, with FDR below 0.01 and a log2 fold change above 5 up to day 15 being required. Each bulk clonotype received a CD4 or CD8 identity based on whether the sequenced CD4 or CD8 repertoire contained that clonotype at higher abundance. The raw public data were reprocessed by TCRdb itself: fastp quality trimming at Q25, MiXCR clonotype calling, in-frame beta chains only. Each entry is one CDR3 protein sequence, shown with its most common DNA and genes. The V and J calls reflect TCRdb's pipeline rather than the authors' work. For this sample the table gives about 400,000 distinct CDR3 sequences, of which around 6.4% were detected only once. The ten largest clones represent around 16% of the sample.

The source was PBMCs, collected 5 days after the yellow fever booster vaccination. The clonotype was recovered from a man aged 25 to 45 who received the YFV17D yellow fever vaccine. The chain uses TRBV24-1 and TRBJ2-3; 13 bases in the middle match TRBD2. The nucleotide sequence is TGTGCCACCAGTGATCGGACTAGCGGGAGTTCAGATACGCAGTATTTT. It encodes CATSDRTSGSSDTQYF.